These 32 T cell receptor beta chains were sequenced from one sample in a study of T-cell reconstitution after alpha-beta-depleted transplantation in children. Unique molecular identifiers were incorporated when the TCRbeta library was constructed. MiXCR, run by TCRdb on the PCR reads, gives a single entry per CDR3 protein. This table has some 200,000 distinct CDR3 sequences, roughly 15% appearing once. This sample comprised PBMCs from the stem cell graft donor, obtained from the stem cell graft. All receptors come from a human donor who donated a stem cell graft to a child with acute lymphoblastic leukemia.

This clonotype has a count of ten or more. The V call is TRBV20-1, the J call TRBJ2-1; 10 positions match TRBD1. V shed 6 bases and J 6 bases; nucleotides not matched to a gene: 11. The CDR3 totals 15 residues. CDR1 is DFQATT and CDR2 is SNEGSKA in the germline V gene (reference sequence). As DNA, the CDR3 is TGCAGTGCCTCCTGGGGACAGGGGAGGTCCAATGAGCAGTTCTTC. This translates into CSASWGQGRSNEQFF.

The sample holds many counts of this clonotype. The chain is built from TRBV7-9 and TRBJ1-5; 7 bases are a match to TRBD1. Germline lookup yields CDR1 SEHNR and CDR2 FQNEAQ (reference sequence). CDR3 length equals 14 residues. V shed 2 bases and J 7 bases; nucleotides not matched to a gene: 5. The CDR3 spells CASSLSDRDQPQHF. CDR3 in DNA: TGTGCCAGCAGCTTATCTGACAGGGACCAGCCCCAGCATTTT.

This clonotype was seen repeatedly, ten times or more. V is TRBV29-1 and J is TRBJ2-1; D remains unclear. V was cut by 3 bases and J by 0 bases, with 6 bases left in between. CDR3 length: 13 residues. In germline, CDR1 is SQVTM, CDR2 ANQGSEA. CDR3 coding DNA: TGCAGCGTTGAGAGGAGCTCCTACAATGAGCAGTTCTTC. This gives the protein CSVERSSYNEQFF.

This clonotype was observed many times. The rearrangement uses TRBV7-2 and TRBJ2-5; TRBD2 matches 9 bases. V trimming: 4 bases; J trimming: 4 bases; junction bases outside the gene matches: 4. This CDR3 comprises 14 residues. The germline CDR1 and CDR2 sequences are SGHTA and FQGNSA. In nucleotides, the CDR3 is TGTGCCAGCAGCTCTAGCGGGATAGGAGAGACCCAGTACTTC. Encoded protein: CASSSSGIGETQYF.

This clonotype was seen repeatedly, ten times or more. This chain joins TRBV10-3 and TRBJ1-3; the D gene is possibly TRBD1 (5 bases). Trimming removed 6 bases at V and 0 bases at J, with 6 bases between. The germline CDR1 and CDR2 sequences are ENHRY and SYGVKD. The CDR3 is 13 residues long. The CDR3 loop is CAIRGPSGNTIYF. CDR3 nucleotide sequence: TGTGCCATCAGGGGACCCTCTGGAAACACCATATATTTT.

Only a few counts were recorded for this clonotype. This rearrangement joins TRBV4-1 to TRBJ2-1; 8 bases fit TRBD2. The V gene's germline CDR1 is MGHRA and CDR2 YSYEKL. The CDR3 is 16 amino acids. V trimming: 4 bases; J trimming: 0 bases; junction bases outside the gene matches: 5. The DNA of the CDR3 is TGCGCCAGCAGCCCCCGGACTAGCCGCTCCTACAATGAGCAGTTCTTC. Translated: CASSPRTSRSYNEQFF.

This clonotype was detected many times. The chain has TRBV2 and TRBJ2-7, with D possibly being TRBD1 (6 bases). This CDR3 is built from 12 residues. Trimming pared 7 bases from V and 3 bases from J, leaving 10 bases between. From germline, CDR1 is SNHLY and CDR2 FYNNEI. In nucleotides, the CDR3 is TGTGCCAGCACCGGGACAAGCTACGAGCAGTACTTC. Its protein product is CASTGTSYEQYF.

This clonotype was seen repeatedly, ten times or more. V usage is TRBV5-6 and J usage is TRBJ2-7, with D tentatively TRBD2 (5 bases). V was clipped by 3 bases and J by 4 bases, with 17 bases between them. The CDR3 has 15 amino acids. Germline V CDR1 and CDR2: SGHDT, YYEEEE. The chain's CDR3 is CASSSVRRAIYEQYF. DNA of the CDR3: TGTGCCAGCAGCTCCGTGAGGCGGGCCATATACGAGCAGTACTTC.

This clonotype showed up many times. The chain has TRBV5-1 and TRBJ2-1; TRBD1 matches at 9 bases. The germline V gene has CDR1 SGHRS and CDR2 YFSETQ. The ends lost 2 bases at V and 7 bases at J; junction bases unmatched: 10. The CDR3 spans 16 residues. CDR3 bases: TGCGCCAGCAGCTTCGACAGGGGGGTCTTAAAGAATGAGCAGTTCTTC. Its translation is CASSFDRGVLKNEQFF.

This clonotype was picked up many times. V is TRBV5-1 and J is TRBJ1-4; 7 nucleotides align to TRBD1. This CDR3 contains 13 residues. The junction had 2 bases not matched to a gene; V was cut back by 4 bases and J by 5 bases. CDR1 is SGHRS and CDR2 is YFSETQ in the germline V gene. CDR3 sequence reads: CASSRDRNEKLFF. The CDR3 DNA reads TGCGCCAGCAGCCGGGACAGAAATGAAAAACTGTTTTTT.

The table lists this clonotype with many counts. This chain uses TRBV7-8 with TRBJ2-2; TRBD2 agrees at 10 bases. Per the germline V gene, CDR1 is SGHVS and CDR2 is FQNEAQ. V was pared by 4 bases and J by 5 bases, with 1 base of the junction left unmatched. There are 14 residues in the CDR3. CDR3 in amino acids: CASSSSGRTGELFF. The DNA of the CDR3 is TGTGCCAGCAGCTCTAGCGGGAGAACCGGGGAGCTGTTTTTT.

The sample holds many counts of this clonotype. V usage is TRBV7-8 and J usage is TRBJ1-2; D is unclear. The CDR3 runs to 14 residues. The germline CDR1 and CDR2 sequences are SGHVS and FQNEAQ. V was clipped by 1 base and J by 2 bases, with 8 bases between them. The CDR3 DNA reads as TGTGCCAGCAGCTTAGGGTTTTCCAACTATGGCTACACCTTC. Its protein is CASSLGFSNYGYTF.

Ten or more counts support this clonotype. One end of the junction fails to match germline, which may point to a read error. The rearrangement joins TRBV27 to TRBJ2-2, with TRBD2 as a possible D gene (6 bases). The CDR3 is made up of 16 amino acids. Germline loops: CDR1 MNHEY, CDR2 SMNVEV (reference sequence). As DNA, the CDR3 is TGTGCTAGCACTCTGACCTGGCGGGAGAACACCGGGGAGCTGTTTTTT. It specifies CASTLTWRENTGELFF.

This clonotype was observed many times. The chain couples TRBV7-2 to TRBJ2-1; D might be TRBD2 (5 bases). This CDR3 has 14 amino acids. Germline V gives CDR1 SGHTA, CDR2 FQGNSA. Trimming pared 4 bases from V and 0 bases from J, leaving 7 bases between. CDR3 residues: CASSSAVSYNEQFF. CDR3 sequence (DNA): TGTGCCAGCAGCTCAGCGGTCTCCTACAATGAGCAGTTCTTC.

In this sample, this clonotype turned up many times. The rearrangement uses TRBV7-2 and TRBJ2-2; 10 bases map to TRBD2. Trimming took 0 bases from V and 0 from J; bases not matched to a gene: 1. This CDR3 comprises 17 residues. CDR1 and CDR2 (germline): SGHTA, FQGNSA. Written as DNA, the CDR3 is TGTGCCAGCAGCTTAGCAACTAGCGGGACGAACACCGGGGAGCTGTTTTTT. Its translation: CASSLATSGTNTGELFF.

This clonotype was counted ten times or more. J is TRBJ2-6 and V is TRBV12-3 or TRBV12-4, with 7 bases aligning to TRBD1. The CDR3 consists of 15 residues. V was pared by 5 bases and J by 1 base, with 2 bases of the junction left unmatched. CDR3 amino acids: CASSDRVSGANVLTF. The CDR3 nucleotides read TGTGCCAGCAGTGACAGGGTATCTGGGGCCAACGTCCTGACTTTC.

This clonotype appeared a few times. This chain uses TRBV7-2 with TRBJ1-1, with 9 bases that match TRBD1. V was pared by 0 bases and J by 3 bases, with 8 bases of the junction left unmatched. CDR1 is SGHTA, CDR2 FQGNSA, per germline. The CDR3 runs to 17 residues. Written as DNA, the CDR3 is TGTGCCAGCAGCTTAGCCGACAGGGGGATTGGGTACACTGAAGCTTTCTTT. Translation: CASSLADRGIGYTEAFF.

This clonotype was seen a handful of times. J is TRBJ1-1 and V is TRBV20-1; D call uncertain. The length of the CDR3 is 14 residues. CDR1 is DFQATT and CDR2 is SNEGSKA in the germline V gene (reference sequence). Deletions cut 6 bases from V and 1 base from J, with 15 bases between. As DNA, the CDR3 is TGCAGTGCGAGAAAAAATATGGGGAACACTGAAGCTTTCTTT. Translation gives CSARKNMGNTEAFF.

This clonotype was counted between two and nine times. The V and J genes are TRBV5-1 and TRBJ2-2, with unresolved D. This CDR3 region has 15 residues. The germline V and J ends were trimmed by 0 bases and 6 bases, with 12 bases remaining between them. Germline CDR1 SGHRS, CDR2 YFSETQ. CDR3 nucleotide sequence: TGCGCCAGCAGCTTGGAGGGTAGCCGAGCCGGGGAGCTGTTTTTT. Residues: CASSLEGSRAGELFF. The full variable domain, completed using reference TRBV5-1 and TRBJ2-2, is KAGVTQTPRYLIKTRGQQVTLSCSPISGHRSVSWYQQTPGQGLQFLFEYFSETQRNKGNFPGRFSGRQFSNSRSEMNVSTLELGDSALYLCASSLEGSRAGELFFGEGSRLTVL.

This clonotype appeared many times. This rearrangement joins TRBV7-2 to TRBJ2-4; D is possibly TRBD1 or TRBD2 (5 bases each). The germline CDR1 and CDR2 sequences are SGHTA and FQGNSA. The CDR3 loop spans 13 amino acids. Trimming took 5 bases from V and 5 from J, leaving 10 bases between them. The CDR3 DNA is TGTGCCAGCAGCCCGGGGACCGAAAACATTCAGTACTTC. Translation gives CASSPGTENIQYF.

This clonotype was counted between two and nine times. The chain couples TRBV23-1 to TRBJ2-3; perhaps D is TRBD1 or TRBD2 (5 bases each). TRBV23-1 is an ORF; its function is uncertain. The CDR3 totals 12 residues. V lost 10 bases, J lost 2 bases, and 10 bases lay in between. The CDR3 region has the DNA TGCGCCAACTGGGACCTCACAGATACGCAGTATTTT. This encodes CANWDLTDTQYF.

Details on this clonotype: Being one base from a much bigger clone, this may be a read error. This chain uses TRBV15 with TRBJ2-5; D gene unclear. Matching the DNA end better, TRBJ2-1 makes the J call doubtful. The CDR3 is 12 residues long. Germline CDR1 is LNHNV and CDR2 is YYDKDF (reference sequence). The DNA for the CDR3 is TGTGCCACCAGCAGAGATCATGAGACCCAGTTCTTC. Translating it yields CATSRDHETQFF.

This clonotype turned up a few times. The rearrangement uses TRBV5-4 and TRBJ2-5; 7 nucleotides align to TRBD2. V shed 3 bases and J 5 bases; nucleotides not matched to a gene: 10. The CDR3 is 15 residues long. CDR1 is SGHNT and CDR2 is YYREEE in the germline V gene (reference sequence). CDR3 in DNA: TGTGCCAGCAGCTCCCCGAGCGGGATAGGGGAGACCCAGTACTTC. This translates into CASSSPSGIGETQYF.

This clonotype was seen many times. The chain has TRBV20-1 and TRBJ1-2; TRBD1 agrees at 7 bases. V trimming: 5 bases; J trimming: 2 bases; junction bases outside the gene matches: 8. Germline CDR1 and CDR2: DFQATT and SNEGSKA (reference sequence). This CDR3 is built from 14 residues. Here the CDR3 DNA reads TGCAGTGCTGGGGTCCGGGACAGAAACTATGGCTACACCTTC. It is translated as CSAGVRDRNYGYTF.

This clonotype showed up many times. Written as DNA, the CDR3 is TGCAGCGTTGTGGCTTGGAAGGGGGCTAATGAGCAGTTCTTC. It specifies CSVVAWKGANEQFF. The V gene is TRBV29-1, the J gene TRBJ2-1; 7 positions match TRBD1. This CDR3 is 14 amino acids long. The junction had 10 bases not matched to a gene; V was cut back by 4 bases and J by 7 bases. Germline V gives CDR1 SQVTM, CDR2 ANQGSEA.

Comment on this clonotype: This sequence may be a read error, since a much larger clone differs from it by one base. The chain has TRBV5-1 and TRBJ2-1; 7 bases map to TRBD2. From germline, CDR1 is SGHRS and CDR2 YFSETQ. The CDR3 is made up of 17 amino acids. Germline trimming cut 1 base from V and 5 bases from J; bases unmatched to any gene: 12. The CDR3 sequence: CASSLQTVRERHNEQFF. CDR3 DNA: TGCGCCAGCAGCTTGCAAACAGTGCGGGAGCGGCACAATGAGCAGTTCTTC.

This clonotype was seen a few times. The rearrangement uses TRBV4-1 and TRBJ1-2; 8 bases map to TRBD1. Trimming at V came to 1 base and at J to 4 bases, leaving 2 bases not matched to a gene. This CDR3 has 14 amino acids. Germline V gene data show CDR1 as MGHRA and CDR2 as YSYEKL. The CDR3 DNA reads TGCGCCAGCAGCCAAGGGACAGGGCGCTATGGCTACACCTTC. It yields the protein CASSQGTGRYGYTF.

Many counts were recorded for this clonotype. The chain is built from TRBV5-1 and TRBJ2-1, with TRBD2 as a possible D gene (6 bases). The V gene's germline CDR1 is SGHRS and CDR2 YFSETQ. CDR3 length equals 13 residues. The V end was cut by 7 bases, the J end by 5 bases, with 13 bases between. CDR3 amino acids: CASGTLADNEQFF. DNA of the CDR3: TGCGCCAGCGGGACCTTAGCGGACAATGAGCAGTTCTTC.

Note on this clonotype: Since a much larger clone is just one base distant, this may be a read error. The CDR3 ends on some other residue instead of the conserved phenylalanine or tryptophan, so this is likely a read error. This chain connects TRBV18 to TRBJ2-3, with D perhaps TRBD2 (6 bases). Germline V gene sequence: CDR1 KGHSH, CDR2 LQKENI. The ends were cut back, 3 bases at V and 4 bases at J, with 8 bases in the middle. This CDR3 region has 13 residues. The CDR3 spells CASSPREADTQYY. The CDR3 nucleotides are TGTGCCAGCTCACCTAGGGAGGCAGATACGCAGTATTAT.

This clonotype was detected many times. The chain has TRBV20-1 and TRBJ1-1; 10 bases map to TRBD1. The CDR3 totals 14 residues. Germline-derived CDR1 and CDR2 are DFQATT and SNEGSKA (reference sequence). The V segment lost 5 bases and the J segment 4 bases; nucleotides outside the gene matches: 7. The CDR3 DNA sequence: TGCAGTGCTGCCCGACAGGGGGCGGGCACTGAAGCTTTCTTT. As protein: CSAARQGAGTEAFF.

This clonotype was picked up a small number of times. This sequence joins TRBV5-1 and TRBJ2-5, with 10 nucleotides matching TRBD2. Losses at the gene ends were 6 bases for V and 5 bases for J; bases not matched to a gene: 10. This CDR3 comprises 15 residues. Germline lookup yields CDR1 SGHRS and CDR2 YFSETQ. As DNA, the CDR3 is TGCGCCAGCAATAAGCGGGAGGGCAGTTCGGAGACCCAGTACTTC. It is translated as CASNKREGSSETQYF.

Notes on this clonotype: Mismatch with germline at one junction end may stem from a read error. The chain is built from TRBV5-1 and TRBJ2-6, with D perhaps TRBD1 (6 bases). Germline V CDR1 and CDR2: SGHRS, YFSETQ. This CDR3 spans 15 amino acids. The CDR3 nucleotides read TGCGCCAGCAGCCCTTCAGGGGCTGGGGCCAACGGCCTGACTTTC. It codes for CASSPSGAGANGLTF.